Each of the 13 T cell receptor beta chains below was sequenced from the same sample in a study of shared clonotypes between healthy human individuals. Generated by immunoSEQ multiplex PCR, the TCRdb table keeps only in-frame clones and is missing some. The table shows around 2.1 million clones, with 90% to 97% occurring only once. The sample comprised naive CD4+ T cells sorted from blood. Subset defined: CD45RA+ positively selected. These receptors were obtained from a man aged 18 to 30 in good health.

The genes are TRBV7-3 and TRBJ2-2, with D perhaps matching TRBD1 (6 bases). This CDR3 contains 14 residues. V gave up 6 bases and J gave up 5 bases, with 13 bases separating them. Per germline, CDR1 SGHTA and CDR2 FQGTGA. CDR3 loop: CASRRGSVTGELFF. The DNA for the CDR3 is TGTGCCAGCAGGAGGGGGAGCGTTACCGGGGAGCTGTTTTTT.

This clone was observed a single time. The chain joins TRBV7-2 to TRBJ1-5; D is uncertain. This CDR3 comprises 13 residues. V lost 4 bases and J lost 3, with 7 bases in between. Looked up from germline, CDR1 is SGHTA and CDR2 is FQGNSA. For the CDR3, the DNA is TGTGCCAGCAGCTCTGAACTCAATCAGCCCCAGCATTTT. Its translation: CASSSELNQPQHF.

The gene calls are TRBV2 and TRBJ2-7; D gene uncertain. Trimming stripped 8 bases from V and 1 base from J, with 9 bases between. Germline V gives CDR1 SNHLY, CDR2 FYNNEI. The CDR3 covers 12 residues. For the CDR3, the DNA is TGTGCCAGCGGGCAGGAGTCCTACGAGCAGTACTTC. Its translation: CASGQESYEQYF.

CDR3 sequence reads: CASSTQGPSTDTQYF. The CDR3, as DNA: TGTGCCAGCAGTACACAGGGACCCAGCACAGATACGCAGTATTTT. The genes are TRBV6-1 and TRBJ2-3; D perhaps matches TRBD1 (6 bases). This CDR3 is 15 amino acids long. The germline gives CDR1 MNHNS, CDR2 SASEGT. Trimming removed 5 bases from V and 0 bases from J, with 12 bases in between.

This clone occurred a few times. This chain connects TRBV6-5 to TRBJ1-6; D may be TRBD1 (6 bases). Per the germline V gene, CDR1 is MNHEY and CDR2 is SVGAGI. The CDR3 has 16 amino acids. The ends were cut back, 2 bases at V and 10 bases at J, with 18 bases in the middle. The chain's CDR3 is CASSYTNNRERSPLHF. The CDR3 DNA follows: TGTGCCAGCAGTTACACTAACAACAGGGAGAGGTCACCCCTCCACTTT.

The chain is built from TRBV30 and TRBJ2-7; TRBD2 aligns across 9 bases. V was pared by 4 bases and J by 0 bases, with 1 base of the junction left unmatched. Germline V gene lookup returns CDR1 GTSNPN and CDR2 SVGIG (reference sequence). CDR3 length: 13 residues. CDR3 sequence (DNA): TGTGCCTGGACAGCGGGGGGCTCCTACGAGCAGTACTTC. Translation gives CAWTAGGSYEQYF. The full variable domain, in which reference TRBV30 and TRBJ2-7 provide the parts outside the CDR3, is SQTIHQWPATLVQPVGSPLSLECTVEGTSNPNLYWYRQAAGRGLQLLFYSVGIGQISSEVPQNLSASRPQDRQFILSSKKLLLSDSGFYLCAWTAGGSYEQYFGPGTRLTVT.

The J gene is TRBJ2-3, the V gene TRBV9; TRBD2 matches at 13 bases. The CDR3 loop spans 17 amino acids. With V trimmed by 3 bases and J by 4 bases, 8 bases remained unmatched. Per germline, CDR1 SGDLS and CDR2 YYNGEE. In nucleotides, the CDR3 is TGTGCCAGCAGCGGCACCGGACTAGCGGGGGTTGCAGATACGCAGTATTTT. Amino acid sequence: CASSGTGLAGVADTQYF.

This clone showed up just once. The chain links TRBV28 to TRBJ2-7; 7 bases are shared with TRBD1. The length of the CDR3 is 14 residues. V shed 3 bases, J shed 3 bases, and the junction held 5 bases outside the gene matches. Germline CDR1 and CDR2: MDHEN and SYDVKM. The chain's CDR3 is CASSFFPGGYEQYF. CDR3 nucleotide sequence: TGTGCCAGCAGTTTTTTTCCAGGGGGCTACGAGCAGTACTTC.

The V gene is TRBV6-1, the J gene TRBJ2-7; 9 bases match TRBD2. The CDR3 extends over 15 amino acids. The germline CDR1 and CDR2 sequences are MNHNS and SASEGT. Trimming at V came to 7 bases and at J to 1 base, leaving 8 bases not matched to a gene. The CDR3 reads CASTRSGSTSYEQYF. CDR3 sequence (DNA): TGTGCCAGCACTCGTAGCGGGAGTACGTCCTACGAGCAGTACTTC.

The V and J genes are TRBV5-4 and TRBJ1-2; TRBD1 might be the D (5 bases). Per the germline V gene, CDR1 is SGHNT and CDR2 is YYREEE (reference sequence). Between the trimmed V and J ends, which lost 7 bases and 4 bases, there was a span of 14 bases. The CDR3 runs to 13 residues. CDR3 region: CASCRDGVYGYTF. CDR3 nucleotide sequence: TGTGCCAGCTGCCGGGACGGCGTCTATGGCTACACCTTC.

V usage is TRBV4-2 and J usage is TRBJ1-1, with 8 bases that match TRBD1. Unmatched junction bases numbered 4, after V lost 0 bases and J lost 4 bases. Germline V CDR1 and CDR2: LGHNA, YNFKEQ. The length of the CDR3 is 15 residues. DNA of the CDR3: TGTGCCAGCAGCCAAGAGACAGGGGTACTCACTGAAGCTTTCTTT. Translated, it gives CASSQETGVLTEAFF.

The rearrangement uses TRBV14 and TRBJ1-1, with TRBD1 matching 11 bases. The CDR3 has 16 amino acids. Trimming took 3 bases from V and 10 from J; bases not matched to a gene: 13. CDR1 and CDR2 from the germline V gene are SGHDN and FVKESK. In nucleotides, the CDR3 is TGTGCCAGCAGCCAGATGGGGACAGGGGGGAACCGGGGAGCTTTCTTT. As protein: CASSQMGTGGNRGAFF.

The chain combines TRBV9 with TRBJ1-6, with TRBD1 matching 10 bases. With V trimmed by 3 bases and J by 10 bases, 4 bases remained unmatched. CDR3 length: 14 residues. Germline values: CDR1 SGDLS, CDR2 YYNGEE. CDR3 coding DNA: TGTGCCAGCAGCGCCCGGACAGGGGGGTCACCCCTCCACTTT. It translates to CASSARTGGSPLHF.